This T cell receptor (beta chain) was captured by sequencing in a study of cytomegalovirus exposure and HLA in healthy donors. The V end lost 5 bases, the J end lost 6 bases, and 11 bases lay between the germline ends. CDR3 size: 13 residues. Per the germline V gene, CDR1 is SNHLY and CDR2 is FYNNEI. With 60 Vbeta and 13 Jbeta primers, the PCR was carried out. Only in-frame clones appear in the TCRdb table, and some are missing; sequencing was by immunoSEQ multiplex PCR. Its table lists just over 200,000 clones. This chain uses TRBV2 with TRBJ2-1, with D perhaps matching TRBD1 (5 bases). This sequence was found in a girl under 10 years old in good health and CMV-seropositive. The source material was PBMCs. The CDR3 nucleotides are TGTGCCAGCAGTTGGGGCCATGGCAATGAGCAGTTCTTC. It codes for CASSWGHGNEQFF.